This entry lists 21 T cell receptor beta chains sequenced from one sample in a study of OX40 agonist ivuxolimab in advanced cancers. The library came from the immunoSEQ multiplex PCR assay. TCRdb took this table from immuneACCESS and kept in-frame rearrangements with V and J called. Such tables lack part of the clones; where checked against another copy, unresolved V genes explain under half of the gap, and the rest is unexplained. The table for this sample lists fewer than 40,000 clones; roughly 80% of them were counted only once. The ten largest clones take up roughly 9.8% of the sample. This specimen was CD4+ or CD8+ T cells sorted from blood, taken in a trial of the OX40 agonist ivuxolimab. These receptors came from an adult with an advanced solid tumor such as melanoma, head and neck, liver or kidney cancer.

The CDR3 region is CASNVREGNTEAFF. CDR3 DNA sequence: TGTGCCAGCAATGTCAGGGAAGGTAACACTGAAGCTTTCTTT. The gene calls are TRBV7-9 and TRBJ1-1; TRBD1 might be the D (5 bases). The V and J ends lost 7 bases and 2 bases respectively, with 14 bases between them. CDR1 SEHNR and CDR2 FQNEAQ come from the germline V gene (reference sequence). The CDR3 runs to 14 residues.

V is TRBV30 and J is TRBJ2-1; D uncertain. This CDR3 has 16 residues. Per germline, CDR1 GTSNPN and CDR2 SVGIG (reference sequence). The V and J ends lost 2 bases and 0 bases respectively, with 14 bases between them. The CDR3 DNA follows: TGTGCCTGGAGTCTACCGGAAGTCCCCTCCTACAATGAGCAGTTCTTC. Residues: CAWSLPEVPSYNEQFF.

The chain uses TRBV21-1 and TRBJ1-5. TRBV21-1 is classified as a pseudogene. The CDR3 length is 17 residues. CDR3 DNA sequence: TGTGCCAGCAGCAAAGAGGATGAGGTCGAGAGCAATCAGCCCCAGCATTTT. It specifies CASSKEDEVESNQPQHF.

The chain carries TRBV6-5 and TRBJ1-5; D possibly corresponds to TRBD1 (5 bases). Deletions cut 5 bases from V and 0 bases from J, with 8 bases between. CDR1 MNHEY and CDR2 SVGAGI come from the germline V gene. This CDR3 contains 14 residues. The CDR3 sequence: CASSQGASNQPQHF. The DNA for the CDR3 is TGTGCCAGCAGTCAAGGGGCTAGCAATCAGCCCCAGCATTTT.

The CDR3 nucleotides are TGTGCCAGCAGCCAGACTACAACTAATGAAAAACTGTTTTTT. As protein: CASSQTTTNEKLFF. The rearrangement links TRBV28 to TRBJ1-4; D is undetermined. V was cut by 6 bases and J by 0 bases, with 8 bases left in between. Germline V CDR1 and CDR2: MDHEN, SYDVKM. The CDR3 is 14 amino acids.

The chain has TRBV27 and TRBJ1-4, with D possibly TRBD1 on 6 matching bases. CDR1 is MNHEY, CDR2 SMNVEV, per germline (reference sequence). This CDR3 contains 14 residues. V was cut by 10 bases and J by 7 bases, with 19 bases left in between. CDR3 region: CATGRGASVEKLFF. DNA of the CDR3: TGTGCCACCGGGAGGGGGGCCTCTGTTGAAAAACTGTTTTTT.

The chain carries TRBV28 and TRBJ1-2, with D tentatively TRBD1 (5 bases). Trimming took 6 bases from V and 4 from J, leaving 15 bases between them. The CDR3 spans 14 residues. The germline CDR1 and CDR2 sequences are MDHEN and SYDVKM. CDR3 coding DNA: TGTGCCAGCAGGGGATCAGGGACGATCTATGGCTACACCTTC. Its protein is CASRGSGTIYGYTF.

This clone was seen a handful of times. The chain combines TRBV19 with TRBJ1-1; D unresolved. Germline V lookup: CDR1 LNHDA, CDR2 SQIVND (reference sequence). The CDR3 covers 14 residues. V was trimmed by 10 bases and J by 2 bases, leaving 17 bases between them. For the CDR3, the DNA is TGTGCCACCCAAACTGGGCAGGCAAACACTGAAGCTTTCTTT. Its translation: CATQTGQANTEAFF.

V gene TRBV2 combines with J gene TRBJ2-7; D not resolved. Per germline, CDR1 SNHLY and CDR2 FYNNEI. V lost 1 base, J lost 3 bases, and 4 bases lay in between. CDR3 length: 12 amino acids. The CDR3 region has the DNA TGTGCCAGCAGTGAAGGAGGCTACGAGCAGTACTTC. This codes for CASSEGGYEQYF.

CDR3 sequence (DNA): TGTGCCAGCAGCCAAGACCTGACCCTAACTAAGGTGGGCTACACCTTC. The encoded protein is CASSQDLTLTKVGYTF. The V call is TRBV4-2, the J call TRBJ1-2; D not resolved. The CDR3 runs to 16 residues. Deletions cut 0 bases from V and 8 bases from J, with 19 bases between. Germline-derived CDR1 and CDR2 are LGHNA and YNFKEQ.

This clone was observed a few times. The chain couples TRBV28 to TRBJ2-6; TRBD1 matches at 11 bases. CDR1 is MDHEN, CDR2 SYDVKM, per germline. CDR3 size: 17 residues. J was trimmed by 0 bases and V by 5 bases; bases with no gene match: 3. The CDR3 DNA is TGTGCCAGCAGTGCGGACAGGGGGCCCTCTGGGGCCAACGTCCTGACTTTC. This gives the protein CASSADRGPSGANVLTF. Combining the CDR3 with reference TRBV28 and TRBJ2-6 gives the whole variable domain DVKVTQSSRYLVKRTGEKVFLECVQDMDHENMFWYRQDPGLGLRLIYFSYDVKMKEKGDIPEGYSVSREKKERFSLILESASTNQTSMYLCASSADRGPSGANVLTFGAGSRLTVL.

This clone came up once. This sequence joins TRBV18 and TRBJ2-7; possibly TRBD1 or TRBD2 for D (5 bases each). The germline gives CDR1 KGHSH, CDR2 LQKENI. The CDR3 length is 15 residues. V lost 3 bases, J lost 7 bases, and 19 bases lay in between. Written as DNA, the CDR3 is TGTGCCAGCTCACCGTTAGGGACGGACCTCTCTGAGCAGTACTTC. Amino acid sequence: CASSPLGTDLSEQYF.

This clone appeared a single time. V is TRBV5-1 and J is TRBJ2-1; 8 bases are shared with TRBD2. Germline loops: CDR1 SGHRS, CDR2 YFSETQ. V dropped 6 bases and J dropped 6; count of bases not matched to a gene: 11. The CDR3 is 15 amino acids. In nucleotides, the CDR3 is TGCGCCAGCACCCCCGGGGGGGGAAGGGCCAATGAGCAGTTCTTC. This gives the protein CASTPGGGRANEQFF.

The J gene is TRBJ2-1, the V gene TRBV7-2; D is possibly TRBD2 (5 bases). The CDR3 has 16 amino acids. Trimming took off 0 bases at V and 7 bases at J, with 16 bases between the two ends. Germline CDR1 reads SGHTA; CDR2 reads FQGNSA. CDR3 in amino acids: CASSLAGSGLFNEQFF. The CDR3 DNA is TGTGCCAGCAGCTTAGCGGGGAGTGGGCTCTTTAATGAGCAGTTCTTC.

The rearrangement joins TRBV7-6 to TRBJ1-5, with D maybe TRBD1 (5 bases). The CDR3 consists of 14 residues. Germline lookup yields CDR1 SGHVS and CDR2 FNYEAQ. The V and J ends lost 4 bases and 4 bases respectively, with 11 bases between them. CDR3 protein: CASSSRGVNQPQHF. In DNA form, the CDR3 reads TGTGCCAGCAGCTCACGGGGGGTGAATCAGCCCCAGCATTTT.

The gene calls are TRBV15 and TRBJ2-7; TRBD2 aligns across 8 bases. V shed 2 bases and J 2 bases; nucleotides not matched to a gene: 11. Germline loops: CDR1 LNHNV, CDR2 YYDKDF (reference sequence). This CDR3 has 17 residues. The CDR3 DNA reads as TGTGCCACCAGCAGATATAATAGCGGGGCGAAACCCTACGAGCAGTACTTC. This gives the protein CATSRYNSGAKPYEQYF.

This rearrangement joins TRBV28 to TRBJ1-6, with 10 bases aligning to TRBD1. This CDR3 is built from 17 residues. Looked up from germline, CDR1 is MDHEN and CDR2 is SYDVKM. Germline trimming cut 7 bases from V and 6 bases from J; bases unmatched to any gene: 12. CDR3 DNA: TGTGCCAGCACGTGGGGACAGGGGAACTTGCTTAATTCACCCCTCCACTTT. Translation gives CASTWGQGNLLNSPLHF.

The CDR3, as DNA: TGTGCCAGCTCACCCCGAGCTAACACTGAAGCTTTCTTT. Translating gives CASSPRANTEAFF. This chain uses TRBV18 with TRBJ1-1, with D uncertain. CDR3 size: 13 residues. Trimming stripped 3 bases from V and 2 bases from J, with 7 bases between. CDR1 is KGHSH, CDR2 LQKENI, per germline.

This clone came up a few times. The genes are TRBV18 and TRBJ1-6, with D perhaps TRBD1 (5 bases). The length of the CDR3 is 14 residues. Trimming shortened V by 3 bases and J by 9 bases, and 12 bases separated the two germline ends. Germline lookup yields CDR1 KGHSH and CDR2 LQKENI. DNA for the CDR3: TGTGCCAGCTCACCCGAGGGACCTAGTTCACCCCTCCACTTT. Its translation is CASSPEGPSSPLHF.

The chain has TRBV27 and TRBJ2-7; D gene uncertain. Germline CDR1 is MNHEY and CDR2 is SMNVEV (reference sequence). Trimming pared 3 bases from V and 9 bases from J, leaving 12 bases between. The CDR3 extends over 12 amino acids. The DNA of the CDR3 is TGTGCCAGCAGTTTTCCCCCGGGTGGGCAGTACTTC. It translates to CASSFPPGGQYF.

DNA of the CDR3: TGTGCCTGGAGACCGGGACCCCATAAGTTCTACACCTTC. As protein: CAWRPGPHKFYTF. The rearrangement uses TRBV30 and TRBJ1-2; a weak D match, TRBD1 (5 bases). CDR1 and CDR2 (germline): GTSNPN, SVGIG (reference sequence). The CDR3 runs to 13 residues. Trimming stripped 3 bases from V and 10 bases from J, with 18 bases between.